These 20 T cell receptor beta chains share one sample of origin, sequenced in a study of shared T cell receptors in the human thymus. Repertoires were generated with immunoSEQ multiplex PCR, while TCRdb's copy carries only in-frame clones and drops some. The sample holds 700,000 to 750,000 clones, approximately 85% seen once. These same records also appear under a second study, on human thymus T cells.

The material sequenced was thymocytes. The receptors here all came from a girl under three years old with a congenital heart defect.

V and J are TRBV4-2 and TRBJ1-6; 7 nucleotides match TRBD1. V gave up 5 bases and J gave up 2 bases; unmatched junction bases: 6. The length of the CDR3 is 16 residues. Germline V CDR1 and CDR2: LGHNA, YNFKEQ. The CDR3: CASSFVQGAYNSPLHF. In DNA, the CDR3 is TGTGCCAGCAGCTTCGTCCAGGGGGCCTATAATTCACCCCTCCACTTT.

The V gene is TRBV19, the J gene TRBJ1-2, with D unresolved. Germline V gene data show CDR1 as LNHDA and CDR2 as SQIVND (reference sequence). The CDR3 consists of 19 residues. Trimming cost V 5 bases and J 3 bases, with 28 bases left between them. The CDR3 loop reads CASSVLLSSLPGSHYGYTF. DNA for the CDR3: TGTGCCAGTAGTGTGCTTTTGAGTAGTTTACCGGGTTCACACTATGGCTACACCTTC.

This sequence joins TRBV9 and TRBJ2-7; D not certain. Trimming removed 4 bases from V and 3 bases from J, with 8 bases in between. Germline V CDR1 and CDR2: SGDLS, YYNGEE. CDR3 length equals 12 residues. The CDR3 bases are TGTGCCAGCAGCCCGCGCGGCTACGAGCAGTACTTC. It is translated as CASSPRGYEQYF.

This rearrangement joins TRBV2 to TRBJ2-7; the D gene is possibly TRBD1 (6 bases). The CDR3 runs 17 residues. Deletions cut 8 bases from V and 6 bases from J, with 29 bases between. Germline V gene data show CDR1 as SNHLY and CDR2 as FYNNEI. The CDR3 coding sequence is TGTGCCAGCGAATTAAAAAATACAGGGCGTTCTCCTGGCGAGCAGTACTTC. Translated, it gives CASELKNTGRSPGEQYF.

This clone has only one observation. The gene calls are TRBV12-5 and TRBJ1-5, with TRBD1 as a possible D gene (5 bases). Trimming left V 2 bases short and J 0 bases short, with 23 bases between. The CDR3 covers 20 residues. Germline loops: CDR1 LGHNT, CDR2 FRNRAP. CDR3 sequence reads: CASGLHLTSQEKYSNQPQHF. CDR3 bases: TGTGCTAGTGGTTTGCATCTCACCTCACAGGAAAAATATAGCAATCAGCCCCAGCATTTT.

The chain combines TRBV6-1 with TRBJ1-1; 11 bases line up with TRBD1. Germline values: CDR1 MNHNS, CDR2 SASEGT. The V segment lost 6 bases and the J segment 4 bases; nucleotides outside the gene matches: 7. The CDR3 runs to 15 residues. The CDR3 DNA is TGTGCCAGCAGGAGACAGGGACAGGGGGGCACTGAAGCTTTCTTT. Its translation is CASRRQGQGGTEAFF.

The V and J genes are TRBV20-1 and TRBJ2-3; D not certain. Trimming removed 3 bases from V and 4 bases from J, with 5 bases in between. There are 11 residues in the CDR3. CDR1 and CDR2 (germline): DFQATT, SNEGSKA (reference sequence). The CDR3 spells CSASSADTQYF. As DNA, the CDR3 is TGCAGTGCTAGCTCCGCAGATACGCAGTATTTT.

V and J are TRBV11-2 and TRBJ1-2, with 8 bases that match TRBD1. With V trimmed by 5 bases and J by 7 bases, 6 bases remained unmatched. There are 13 residues in the CDR3. Germline V gene sequence: CDR1 SGHAT, CDR2 FQNNGV. The CDR3 DNA reads as TGTGCCAGCAGCGGACAGGGCGGATGTGGCTACACCTTC. Encoded protein: CASSGQGGCGYTF. Based on the CDR3 plus reference TRBV11-2 and TRBJ1-2, the full variable domain is EAGVAQSPRYKIIEKRQSVAFWCNPISGHATLYWYQQILGQGPKLLIQFQNNGVVDDSQLPKDRFSAERLKGVDSTLKIQPAKLEDSAVYLCASSGQGGCGYTFGSGTRLTVV.

This clone appeared a few times. This sequence joins TRBV6-5 and TRBJ1-2, with D possibly TRBD1 on 5 matching bases. Trimming pared 6 bases from V and 4 bases from J, leaving 18 bases between. The CDR3 is made up of 15 amino acids. CDR1 is MNHEY and CDR2 is SVGAGI in the germline V gene. Here the CDR3 DNA reads TGTGCCAGCAGAAAACACCGCAGGGAAAGCTATGGCTACACCTTC. As protein: CASRKHRRESYGYTF.

This chain links TRBV12-5 with TRBJ1-5, with D tentatively TRBD1 (5 bases). The V and J ends lost 4 bases and 4 bases respectively, with 11 bases between them. CDR1 and CDR2 from the germline V gene are LGHNT and FRNRAP. This CDR3 is 14 amino acids long. CDR3 sequence reads: CASGSVGGNQPQHF. Written as DNA, the CDR3 is TGTGCTAGTGGTTCGGTGGGGGGAAATCAGCCCCAGCATTTT.

This sequence joins TRBV7-2 and TRBJ2-7; D possibly corresponds to TRBD1 (6 bases). The germline V and J ends were trimmed by 1 base and 3 bases, with 16 bases remaining between them. Looked up from germline, CDR1 is SGHTA and CDR2 is FQGNSA. The CDR3 is 16 amino acids. For the CDR3, the DNA is TGTGCCAGCAGCTTAGACCCGGCAGGGGAGTGCTACGAGCAGTACTTC. Its protein product is CASSLDPAGECYEQYF.

The chain uses TRBV5-8 and TRBJ2-7, with D maybe TRBD2 (6 bases). Germline loops: CDR1 SGHTS, CDR2 YDEGEE. Deletions cut 7 bases from V and 3 bases from J, with 11 bases between. CDR3 length: 12 residues. The DNA of the CDR3 is TGTGCCAGCCGGTTCGGGGGCTACGAGCAGTACTTC. Protein sequence: CASRFGGYEQYF.

V and J are TRBV5-1 and TRBJ1-2; D remains ambiguous. Looked up from germline, CDR1 is SGHRS and CDR2 is YFSETQ. This CDR3 comprises 18 residues. V dropped 3 bases and J dropped 2 bases, with 23 bases sitting between them. The CDR3 nucleotides read TGCGCCAGCAGCTCGATCCCTAACTCCGCAGGCGGGAACTATGGCTACACCTTC. Its translation: CASSSIPNSAGGNYGYTF. The full variable domain, completed using reference TRBV5-1 and TRBJ1-2, is KAGVTQTPRYLIKTRGQQVTLSCSPISGHRSVSWYQQTPGQGLQFLFEYFSETQRNKGNFPGRFSGRQFSNSRSEMNVSTLELGDSALYLCASSSIPNSAGGNYGYTFGSGTRLTVV.

V and J are TRBV7-2 and TRBJ1-1; D may be TRBD1 (6 bases). CDR3 length equals 17 residues. The germline V and J ends were trimmed by 5 bases and 0 bases, with 19 bases remaining between them. Germline CDR1 reads SGHTA; CDR2 reads FQGNSA. CDR3 protein: CASSRPSEGEMNTEAFF. CDR3 bases: TGTGCCAGCAGCCGACCGTCTGAGGGGGAAATGAACACTGAAGCTTTCTTT.

V gene TRBV5-1 combines with J gene TRBJ2-1; weak D call: TRBD2 (7 bases). V lost 2 bases and J 0 bases, leaving 18 bases between the germline ends. CDR1 is SGHRS, CDR2 YFSETQ, per germline. The CDR3 sequence is 18 residues long. This chain's CDR3 is CASSFWGASGNSYNEQFF. In nucleotides, the CDR3 is TGCGCCAGCAGCTTTTGGGGGGCTAGCGGTAACTCCTACAATGAGCAGTTCTTC.

J is TRBJ2-7 and V is TRBV13; 7 nucleotides match TRBD1. In germline, CDR1 is PRHDT, CDR2 FYEKMQ (reference sequence). Unmatched junction bases numbered 7, after V lost 5 bases and J lost 3 bases. This CDR3 spans 14 amino acids. The DNA of the CDR3 is TGTGCCAGCAGCATACAGGGGCGAAACTACGAGCAGTACTTC. Protein: CASSIQGRNYEQYF.

The V and J genes are TRBV25-1 and TRBJ1-1, with D perhaps TRBD1 (6 bases). The V end lost 0 bases, the J end lost 1 base, and 12 bases lay between the germline ends. Germline CDR1 is MGHDK and CDR2 is SYGVNS. This CDR3 is 16 amino acids long. The CDR3 DNA reads as TGTGCCAGCAGTGAATACACAGGGAGTGGGAACACTGAAGCTTTCTTT. Protein: CASSEYTGSGNTEAFF.

The sample holds a few counts of this clone. The DNA for the CDR3 is TGTGCCAGCAGCTTGGAACTAGCGCAAAACACAGATACGCAGTATTTT. Amino acids: CASSLELAQNTDTQYF. The chain links TRBV5-6 to TRBJ2-3; 7 positions agree with TRBD2. The CDR3 has 16 residues. Germline CDR1 reads SGHDT; CDR2 reads YYEEEE. Losses at the gene ends were 0 bases for V and 2 bases for J; bases not matched to a gene: 6.

The V gene is TRBV27, the J gene TRBJ1-2, with D uncertain. The CDR3 length is 13 residues. CDR1 and CDR2 from the germline V gene are MNHEY and SMNVEV (reference sequence). The V end was cut by 5 bases, the J end by 8 bases, with 15 bases between. The DNA of the CDR3 is TGTGCCAGCAGTGGCCGCGGGAGATGGGGCTACACCTTC. Its protein is CASSGRGRWGYTF.

The rearrangement uses TRBV10-3 and TRBJ1-1; the match to TRBD1 covers 8 bases. In germline, CDR1 is ENHRY, CDR2 SYGVKD. The CDR3 has 15 amino acids. V shed 4 bases, J shed 0 bases, and the junction held 4 bases outside the gene matches. CDR3 in amino acids: CAISVRDRLNTEAFF. CDR3 nucleotide sequence: TGTGCCATCAGTGTTCGGGACAGGCTGAACACTGAAGCTTTCTTT.